These T cell receptor beta chains were read from a single sample in a study of T-cell reconstitution after alpha-beta-depleted transplantation in children. TCRdb reanalysed the PCR reads using MiXCR and keeps one entry per CDR3 protein. Of roughly 350,000 distinct CDR3 sequences in the sample, about a tenth were seen once. The sample consisted of PBMCs from the stem cell graft donor, taken from the stem cell graft. The receptors originated from a human donor who donated a stem cell graft to a child with acute lymphoblastic leukemia. The CDR3 runs from the conserved cysteine through the conserved F or W. Fields, in order: CDR3 length, J gene, V gene, CDR3 protein.

16	TRBJ2-3	TRBV7-2	CASSARLAGSADTQYF
14	TRBJ1-6	TRBV7-2	CASSLARDNSPLHF
14	TRBJ2-5	TRBV5-1	CASSLAPGTETQYF
12	TRBJ1-4	TRBV5-1	CASSLDNEKLFF
13	TRBJ2-1	TRBV20-1	CSAPGTSGNEQFF
17	TRBJ2-3	TRBV27	CASSQRLRGTPTDTQYF
14	TRBJ2-1	TRBV19	CASSRVWGLDEQFF
14	TRBJ2-7	TRBV29-1	CSVASLILGYEQYF
16	TRBJ2-7	TRBV7-8	CASSSITPAARYEQYF
15	TRBJ2-4	TRBV9	CASSVGGGAKNIQYF
14	TRBJ1-6	TRBV20-1	CSARDNRRNSPLHF
16	TRBJ2-7	TRBV7-6	CASSLWTGGRAYEQYF
14	TRBJ2-4	TRBV7-2	CASSTRQGTNIQYF
14	TRBJ2-7	TRBV5-1	CASRQTSLFYEQYF
17	TRBJ2-1	TRBV9	CASSVAQGTGAHNEQFF
14	TRBJ1-6	TRBV5-6	CASSFGTGYSPLHF
16	TRBJ2-5	TRBV4-1	CASSQSPGQGAGTQYF
16	TRBJ2-3	TRBV4-3	CASSPYPSGSIDTQYF
14	TRBJ1-3	TRBV10-3	CAISPPPPGNTIYF
13	TRBJ1-2	TRBV12-3/TRBV12-4	CASAGTGLYGYTF
15	TRBJ2-6	TRBV28	CASSLSGPGANVLTF
14	TRBJ2-6	TRBV12-3/TRBV12-4	CASNRASGANGLTF
17	TRBJ2-1	TRBV10-3	CAISTTSGVSSYNEQFF
17	TRBJ2-1	TRBV30	CAWSVRGSGPVYNEQFF
11	TRBJ2-2	TRBV4-2	CASSQGGELFF
15	TRBJ2-3	TRBV7-2	CASSLDGGGTDTQYF
16	TRBJ2-2	TRBV28	CASTAAGAQNTGELFF
13	TRBJ2-1	TRBV3-1	CASSPTAALGLFF
13	TRBJ2-3	TRBV20-1	CSASGPLADTQYF
16	TRBJ2-5	TRBV7-2	CASSLVRTVKQETQYF
15	TRBJ2-1	TRBV7-6	CASSLGHLNRDEQFF
15	TRBJ2-2	TRBV5-1	CASSLNLAGAGELFF
14	TRBJ1-1	TRBV4-1	CASSHGGTNTEAFF
12	TRBJ2-5	TRBV28	CASRETVETQYF
14	TRBJ2-5	TRBV12-3/TRBV12-4	CASTLGLVQETQYF
17	TRBJ2-2	TRBV3-1	CASSSRDIGTSAGELFF